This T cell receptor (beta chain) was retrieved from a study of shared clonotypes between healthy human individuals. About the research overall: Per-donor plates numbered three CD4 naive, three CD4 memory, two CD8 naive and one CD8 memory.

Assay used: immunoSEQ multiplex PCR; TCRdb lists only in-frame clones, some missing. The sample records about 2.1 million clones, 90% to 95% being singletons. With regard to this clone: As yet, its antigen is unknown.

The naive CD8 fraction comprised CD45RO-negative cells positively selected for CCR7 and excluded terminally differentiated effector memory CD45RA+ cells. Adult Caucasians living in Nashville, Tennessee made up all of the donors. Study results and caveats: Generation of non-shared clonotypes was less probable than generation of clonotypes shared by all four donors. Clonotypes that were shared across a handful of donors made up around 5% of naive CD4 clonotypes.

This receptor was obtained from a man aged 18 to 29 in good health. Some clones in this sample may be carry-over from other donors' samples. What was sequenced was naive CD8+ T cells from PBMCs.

For the CDR3, the DNA is TGTGCCAGCAGCGAACTAGACCGGGACAGTCCCCACGAGCAGTACTTC. It translates to CASSELDRDSPHEQYF. The genes are TRBV9 and TRBJ2-7; 7 positions agree with TRBD1. V was clipped by 3 bases and J by 5 bases; unmatched bases: 14. The CDR3 has 16 amino acids. Germline values: CDR1 SGDLS, CDR2 YYNGEE.